This T cell receptor (beta chain) was recovered during a study of T cell repertoires in cytomegalovirus infection. Study conclusions and caveats: Frequencies of public TCR beta families were cumulated, and this identified carriers of CMV plus the relevant HLA.

As for this clonotype: What it binds is not known.

The CDR3 has 16 amino acids. Germline CDR1 and CDR2: SGHVS and FNYEAQ. The trim removed 2 bases at V and 4 bases at J, leaving 8 bases unmatched. Via MiXCR, TCRdb re-called the reads, giving one row per CDR3 protein. The repertoire has about 890,000 distinct CDR3 sequences, roughly 30% of them found once; the top ten carry over 13%. This sequence originates from a human donor in good health (CMV status not recorded). Some clones in this sample may be carry-over from other donors' samples. The chain has TRBV7-6 and TRBJ2-1; TRBD2 agrees at 7 bases. Sequenced here: cultured CD8+ T cells from PBMCs, sampled from culture after CMV antigen stimulation. Written as DNA, the CDR3 is TGTGCCAGCAGCTTACAGGGAGGGGAGGGGTACAATGAGCAGTTCTTC. The encoded protein is CASSLQGGEGYNEQFF.